This T cell receptor (beta chain) was captured in a study of human T cells and chemical hapten exposure. This CDR3 has 14 residues. Germline loops: CDR1 MDHEN, CDR2 SYDVKM. Trimming stripped 3 bases from V and 0 bases from J, with 9 bases between. The time point denotes: pre-sensitization, week 0. The sample's treatment: therapeutic diphenylcyclopropenone sensitization with weekly scalp DPC. In this sample, this clonotype turned up many times. The study used a library that attached unique molecular identifiers to individual cDNA molecules. As originally analysed: Across samples, TCR counts had a median of roughly 100,000 and ranged from roughly 20,000 to 690,600. One entry per CDR3 protein, called by TCRdb with MiXCR from the RACE reads. These V and J calls derive from TCRdb rather than the authors' analysis. This repertoire shows 50,000 to 70,000 distinct CDR3 sequences, roughly 10% found once; its top ten account for roughly 9.1%.

The receptor was derived from a man aged 35-49 years with alopecia areata. Some clones in this sample may be carry-over from other donors' samples. The chain carries TRBV28 and TRBJ2-7; D may be TRBD2 (5 bases). Sequences were derived from whole blood, sampled in connection with sensitization to the hapten diphenylcyclopropenone (DPC). CDR3 DNA sequence: TGTGCCAGCAGTTTCCGGGGATTCTCCTACGAGCAGTACTTC. Amino acids: CASSFRGFSYEQYF.